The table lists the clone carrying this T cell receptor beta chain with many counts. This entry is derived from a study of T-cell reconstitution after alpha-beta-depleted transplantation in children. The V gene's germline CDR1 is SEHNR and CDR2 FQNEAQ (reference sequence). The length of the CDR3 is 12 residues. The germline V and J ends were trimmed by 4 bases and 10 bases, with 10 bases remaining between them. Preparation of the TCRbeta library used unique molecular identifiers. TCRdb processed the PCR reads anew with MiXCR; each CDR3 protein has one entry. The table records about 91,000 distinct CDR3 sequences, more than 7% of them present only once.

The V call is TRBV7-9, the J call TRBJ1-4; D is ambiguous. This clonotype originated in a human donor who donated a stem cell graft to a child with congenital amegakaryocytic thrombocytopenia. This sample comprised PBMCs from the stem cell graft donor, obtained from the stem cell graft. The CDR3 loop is CASSSGLGKLFF. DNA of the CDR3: TGTGCCAGCAGCTCGGGTCTGGGAAAACTGTTTTTT.